This T cell receptor beta chain was identified in a study of shared clonotypes between healthy human individuals. Study-wide context: Ranging from 18 to 49 in age, donors were two women and a few men. Whole-study findings and limits: Across subsets, estimated richness was generally greater for naive than for memory populations. Clonotypes shared by all four donors outscored non-shared clonotypes in generation probability.

The data were produced by immunoSEQ multiplex PCR, yet TCRdb's version contains in-frame clones alone and is incomplete. Among some 700,000 clones listed, around 90% were seen once. Concerning this clone: Its antigen is not identified.

Looked up from germline, CDR1 is SGDLS and CDR2 is YYNGEE. V trimming: 2 bases; J trimming: 10 bases; junction bases outside the gene matches: 9. The CDR3 contains 13 residues. The specimen sequenced was memory CD8+ T cells from PBMCs. The subset denotes: CD45RO+ cells pooled with CCR7-negative TemRA cells. This TCR derives from a man in his late teens or twenties in good health. Some clones in this sample may be carry-over from other donors' samples. V gene TRBV9 combines with J gene TRBJ2-7, with 7 bases aligning to TRBD1. Here the CDR3 reads CASSVTSGGPQYF. The CDR3 DNA is TGTGCCAGCAGCGTGACCTCAGGGGGACCCCAGTACTTC.